One TCR beta chain is described in this entry. Its matching antigen is unknown. Disease lasting under 3 months, a NOSPECS grade of at least 4, and a Clinical Activity Score of at least 3 were features of the ophthalmopathy patients. Exclusion criteria comprised uncontrolled infection, other autoimmune disease, pregnancy or lactation. Germline V gene data show CDR1 as SGHNT and CDR2 as YENEEA. The CDR3 is 14 residues long. V shed 5 bases, J shed 7 bases, and the junction held 8 bases outside the gene matches. The data originate from a study of T cells in Graves' hyperthyroidism and ophthalmopathy. Amplified TCR beta CDR3 regions came from RNA transcripts. HTBI primers were used for first-round RT-PCR of the TCR CDR3. TCRdb re-analysed the multiplex PCR reads in MiXCR, keeping a single row per CDR3 protein. The sample lists around 600,000 distinct CDR3 sequences, 14% seen once, with roughly an eighth in the top ten.

Study-wide results and limits: Clonotypes that were expanded in thyroid above 0.001 mostly appeared in blood too.

This receptor was taken from a woman in her 50s with Graves' ophthalmopathy. The sequencing sample was made of blood. V usage is TRBV11-3 and J usage is TRBJ1-1, with 9 bases lining up with TRBD1. CDR3 coding DNA: TGTGCCAGCAGCCAACGGACAGGGGTGGATGAAGCTTTCTTT. Protein sequence: CASSQRTGVDEAFF.